This T cell receptor beta chain comes out of a study of blood T cell repertoires in COVID-19. Background on the study: Sites across the United States, Italy and Spain contributed samples from acute and convalescent COVID-19. PBMCs, B-cell-depleted T cells, or T cells were the source of the cDNA or gDNA that made up the material.

As originally analysed: Scientists estimated how many nucleated cells there were by amplifying reference gene primers. The assay was immunoSEQ multiplex PCR, and TCRdb's table has in-frame clones only and misses some. That table supplies the V and J calls and clone size; D and trimming were determined from the DNA. Among some 150,000 clones listed, about 87% were seen once. V gave up 3 bases and J gave up 7 bases; unmatched junction bases: 5. There are 14 residues in the CDR3. Germline CDR1 LGHNA, CDR2 YSLEER. Source material: peripheral blood. J is TRBJ1-2 and V is TRBV4-3; 10 nucleotides line up with TRBD1. This TCR derives from a man in his fifties or sixties with active COVID-19. CDR3 sequence: CASSQVTGGRGYTF. CDR3 in DNA: TGCGCCAGCAGCCAGGTGACAGGGGGCCGTGGCTACACCTTC.